The 12 T cell receptor beta chains below all came from one sample that was sequenced in a study of T cell repertoires in cytomegalovirus infection. In TCRdb, the reads were re-called with MiXCR into one record per CDR3 protein. The sample yields 680,000 or so distinct CDR3 sequences, less than 40% seen once. The sequencing input was PBMCs. These receptors were collected from a human donor in good health (CMV status not recorded). Some clones in this sample may be carry-over from other donors' samples.

Only a few counts were recorded for this clonotype. The chain couples TRBV4-2 to TRBJ2-3, with TRBD2 matching over 9 bases. CDR1 is LGHNA, CDR2 YNFKEQ, per germline. This CDR3 has 21 residues. The trim removed 0 bases at V and 3 bases at J, leaving 19 bases unmatched. Here the CDR3 reads CASSQDKVIRGVAGATDTQYF. CDR3 in DNA: TGTGCCAGCAGCCAAGATAAGGTCATTCGAGGGGTAGCGGGAGCAACAGATACGCAGTATTTT.

The chain recombines TRBV30 with TRBJ1-6; 11 bases fit TRBD1. From germline, CDR1 is GTSNPN and CDR2 SVGIG (reference sequence). CDR3 length equals 19 residues. After removal of 0 bases from V and 0 bases from J, the junction contained 7 bases not matched to a gene. CDR3 in amino acids: CAWSVLGGTGGSYNSPLHF. The DNA of the CDR3 is TGTGCCTGGAGTGTATTGGGCGGGACAGGGGGCTCCTATAATTCACCCCTCCACTTT.

This clonotype was counted a few times. The V call is TRBV19, the J call TRBJ1-1, with 9 bases that match TRBD1. Germline loops: CDR1 LNHDA, CDR2 SQIVND (reference sequence). The length of the CDR3 is 16 residues. The ends lost 4 bases at V and 0 bases at J; junction bases unmatched: 6. CDR3 nucleotides: TGTGCCAGTAGTACCGGGACAGGGTGGGTGAACACTGAAGCTTTCTTT. It is translated as CASSTGTGWVNTEAFF. The whole variable domain, remainder taken from reference TRBV19 and TRBJ1-1, is DGGITQSPKYLFRKEGQNVTLSCEQNLNHDAMYWYRQDPGQGLRLIYYSQIVNDFQKGDIAEGYSVSREKKESFPLTVTSAQKNPTAFYLCASSTGTGWVNTEAFFGQGTRLTVV.

On this clonotype itself: Here the CDR3 omits its conserved ending phenylalanine or tryptophan, so a read error is the likely source. No DNA is shown, since the ends of the CDR3 on it are uncertain; the CDR3 is the one TCRdb lists. The chain employs TRBV10-3 and TRBJ2-5; TRBD1 was called by the table and not checked on the DNA. The CDR3 is 11 amino acids long, termini counted. The germline gives CDR1 ENHRY, CDR2 SYGVKD. The CDR3 sequence is CATRGGETHYV.

This clonotype has only a few counts. V is TRBV5-3 and J is TRBJ1-4; D not resolved. TRBV5-3 is labeled an ORF, and its function is uncertain. The CDR3 has 13 amino acids. V was trimmed by 8 bases and J by 10 bases, leaving 18 bases between them. DNA of the CDR3: TGTGCCAGCAGCCCCCGGGGAGGTGGAAAACTGTTTTTT. It is translated as CASSPRGGGKLFF.

In DNA, the CDR3 is TGTGCCAGCAGCTTGGCGGACAGATTTTTCCGCAATGAGCAGTTCTTC. As protein: CASSLADRFFRNEQFF. This chain joins TRBV5-6 and TRBJ2-1; D might be TRBD1 (6 bases). The CDR3 spans 16 residues. Germline V gene data show CDR1 as SGHDT and CDR2 as YYEEEE. The germline V and J ends were trimmed by 0 bases and 6 bases, with 16 bases remaining between them.

V usage is TRBV5-4 and J usage is TRBJ2-3; 7 nucleotides agree with TRBD2. Germline loops: CDR1 SGHNT, CDR2 YYREEE (reference sequence). The CDR3 runs 15 residues. V gave up 6 bases and J gave up 6 bases; unmatched junction bases: 13. The CDR3 sequence is CASTSRWQGGDTQYF. Here the CDR3 DNA reads TGTGCCAGCACCTCGAGGTGGCAGGGAGGGGATACGCAGTATTTT.

The chain employs TRBV20-1 and TRBJ2-7; D is perhaps TRBD2 (6 bases). Germline V gene data show CDR1 as DFQATT and CDR2 as SNEGSKA (reference sequence). V lost 1 base and J lost 3, with 16 bases in between. The CDR3 is made up of 15 amino acids. DNA of the CDR3: TGCAGTGCTAGAGCCGGTCCGGGAGTAATCTACGAGCAGTACTTC. Its translation is CSARAGPGVIYEQYF.

V gene TRBV19 combines with J gene TRBJ1-5, with a tentative D call TRBD1 (5 bases). CDR1 and CDR2 (germline): LNHDA, SQIVND (reference sequence). The CDR3 loop spans 15 amino acids. The germline V and J ends were trimmed by 7 bases and 4 bases, with 17 bases remaining between them. The CDR3 spells CASIPGPGSNQPQHF. CDR3 coding DNA: TGTGCCAGTATCCCGGGGCCTGGTAGTAATCAGCCCCAGCATTTT.

As concerns this clonotype: This is likely a read error, given that the CDR3 carries no conserved phenylalanine or tryptophan at its end. This chain uses TRBV28 with TRBJ2-5; D may be TRBD1 (6 bases). This CDR3 has 13 amino acids. Trimming removed 1 base at V and 3 bases at J, with 6 bases between. CDR1 MDHEN and CDR2 SYDVKM come from the germline V gene. CDR3 loop: CASSLYREETQYC. The DNA for the CDR3 is TGTGCCAGCAGTTTATACAGGGAAGAGACCCAGTACTGC.

Details on this clonotype: This may arise from a read error, as a much more abundant clone is one base away. This chain links TRBV19 with TRBJ1-1, with D possibly being TRBD1 (5 bases). CDR1 LNHDA and CDR2 SQIVND come from the germline V gene (reference sequence). The CDR3 has 18 amino acids. The CDR3 DNA reads TGTGCCATTAGTGCCCTACAGGTTTGGGCCGGTATGGGCACTGAAGCTTTCTTT. This codes for CAISALQVWAGMGTEAFF. Drawing the rest from reference TRBV19 and TRBJ1-1, the complete variable domain is DGGITQSPKYLFRKEGQNVTLSCEQNLNHDAMYWYRQDPGQGLRLIYYSQIVNDFQKGDIAEGYSVSREKKESFPLTVTSAQKNPTAFYLCAISALQVWAGMGTEAFFGQGTRLTVV.

Notes on this clonotype: Since a much larger clone is just one base distant, this may be a read error. The chain links TRBV7-2 to TRBJ2-3; the D gene is possibly TRBD1 (5 bases). Germline-derived CDR1 and CDR2 are SGHTA and FQGNSA. Trimming took 5 bases from V and 9 from J, leaving 18 bases between them. This CDR3 is 14 amino acids long. DNA for the CDR3: TGTGCCAGCAGCGTAGGTCGGCTACAGGAAACGCAGTATTTT. This translates into CASSVGRLQETQYF. The full variable domain, with the rest looked up from reference TRBV7-2 and TRBJ2-3, is GAGVSQSPSNKVTEKGKDVELRCDPISGHTALYWYRQSLGQGLEFLIYFQGNSAPDKSGLPSDRFSAERTGGSVSTLTIQRTQQEDSAVYLCASSVGRLQETQYFGPGTRLTVL.